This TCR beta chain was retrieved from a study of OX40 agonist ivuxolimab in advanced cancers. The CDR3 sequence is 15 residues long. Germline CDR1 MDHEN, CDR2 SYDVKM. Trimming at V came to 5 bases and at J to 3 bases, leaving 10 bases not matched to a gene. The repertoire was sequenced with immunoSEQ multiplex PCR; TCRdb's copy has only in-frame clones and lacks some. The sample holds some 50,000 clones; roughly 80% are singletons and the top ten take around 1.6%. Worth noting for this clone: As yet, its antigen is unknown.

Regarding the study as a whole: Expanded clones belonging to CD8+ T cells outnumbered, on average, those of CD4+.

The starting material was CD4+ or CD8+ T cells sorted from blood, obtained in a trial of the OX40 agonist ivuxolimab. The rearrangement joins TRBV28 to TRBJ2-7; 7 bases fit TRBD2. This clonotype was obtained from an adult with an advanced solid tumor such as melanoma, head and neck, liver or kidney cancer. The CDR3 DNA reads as TGTGCCAGCAGTCCATTCGGGGGGTCGAACTACGAGCAGTACTTC. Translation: CASSPFGGSNYEQYF.